The 2 T cell receptor beta chains given below trace back to one sample, sequenced in a study of cytomegalovirus exposure and HLA in healthy donors. The PCR made use of 60 Vbeta and 13 Jbeta primers. The data were produced by immunoSEQ multiplex PCR, yet TCRdb's version contains in-frame clones alone and is incomplete. The sample holds roughly 200,000 clones; roughly 85% are singletons and the top ten take approximately 0.7%. Sequencing was performed on PBMCs. The receptors shown here come from a woman aged 40 to 50 in good health and CMV-seronegative.

The table lists this clone with a count of one. The J gene is TRBJ1-3, the V gene TRBV6-5, with D hard to call. The CDR3 sequence is 14 residues long. CDR1 is MNHEY and CDR2 is SVGAGI in the germline V gene. The V end lost 2 bases, the J end lost 4 bases, and 9 bases lay between the germline ends. In DNA, the CDR3 is TGTGCCAGCAGTTACGACCCCGGGGGAAACACCATATATTTT. Amino acids: CASSYDPGGNTIYF.

This clone came up once. The chain employs TRBV21-1 and TRBJ2-7; TRBD2 was called by the table and not checked on the DNA. TRBV21-1 is a recognized pseudogene. This CDR3 spans 13 amino acids. The CDR3 is CASSTWRTYEQYF. The DNA of the CDR3 is TGTGCCAGCAGCACCTGGCGGACCTACGAGCAGTACTTC.